A selection of T cell receptor beta chains follows, all from one sample in a study of T cells after yellow fever vaccination. TCRdb re-derived calls from the 5' RACE reads in MiXCR, one entry per CDR3 protein. Of 250,000 to 400,000 distinct CDR3 sequences in the sample, roughly 4.3% are singletons; the top ten hold roughly 25%. Sample: PBMCs, taken 5 days after the yellow fever booster vaccination. These receptors were obtained from a man between 18 and 35 years old who received the YFV17D yellow fever vaccine. Each CDR3 is given with its conserved first and last residue. The D gene is left open where the match is weak. Clone size is given for some rows only: seen once, a few or many times, or a class if the clone is expanded.

clone size: few; V gene: TRBV5-1; J gene: TRBJ2-5; D gene: TRBD2; CDR3 protein: CASSFLTAGLAGTFQETQYF; CDR3 DNA: TGCGCCAGCAGCTTCCTTACTGCGGGACTAGCGGGGACCTTCCAAGAGACCCAGTACTTC
clone size: many; V gene: TRBV28; J gene: TRBJ2-3; D gene: TRBD2; CDR3 protein: CASSFSRTSGGVTDTQYF; CDR3 DNA: TGTGCCAGCAGTTTCTCTCGGACTAGCGGGGGAGTCACAGATACGCAGTATTTT
clone size: few; V gene: TRBV29-1; J gene: TRBJ2-5; D gene: -; CDR3 protein: CSARAPQTQYF; CDR3 DNA: TGCAGCGCAAGGGCACCCCAGACCCAGTACTTC
clone size: few; V gene: TRBV6-6; J gene: TRBJ1-1; D gene: -; CDR3 protein: CASSSQSANTEAFF; CDR3 DNA: TGTGCCAGCAGTTCCCAATCGGCGAACACTGAAGCTTTCTTT
clone size: -; V gene: TRBV4-2; J gene: TRBJ2-3; D gene: -; CDR3 protein: CASSQDLLISYTLYF; CDR3 DNA: TGTGCCAGCAGCCAAGACCTCCTTATATCATATACGCTGTATTTT
clone size: many; V gene: TRBV5-1; J gene: TRBJ2-3; D gene: -; CDR3 protein: CASNGGQIYTDTQYF; CDR3 DNA: TGCGCCAGCAACGGGGGACAGATTTATACAGATACGCAGTATTTT
clone size: few; V gene: TRBV15; J gene: TRBJ2-5; D gene: TRBD2; CDR3 protein: CATSRGGGETQYF; CDR3 DNA: TGTGCCACCAGCAGAGGGGGGGGAGAGACCCAGTACTTC
clone size: -; V gene: TRBV24-1; J gene: TRBJ1-5; D gene: TRBD1; CDR3 protein: CATTTGQGSRQPQHF; CDR3 DNA: TGTGCCACCACCACGGGACAGGGATCCCGTCAGCCCCAGCATTTT
clone size: many; V gene: TRBV5-1; J gene: TRBJ2-3; D gene: -; CDR3 protein: CASRSRGPSTDTQYF; CDR3 DNA: TGCGCCAGCAGATCTCGGGGCCCTAGCACAGATACGCAGTATTTT
clone size: -; V gene: TRBV20-1; J gene: TRBJ1-1; D gene: -; CDR3 protein: CSAIEPGARGAFF; CDR3 DNA: TGCAGTGCTATAGAACCAGGGGCGAGAGGGGCTTTCTTT
clone size: -; V gene: TRBV6-5; J gene: TRBJ1-2; D gene: TRBD1; CDR3 protein: CASSRQGVGGYTF; CDR3 DNA: TGTGCCAGCAGCCGACAGGGAGTGGGTGGCTACACCTTC
clone size: few; V gene: TRBV9; J gene: TRBJ1-1; D gene: -; CDR3 protein: CASTQAGHTEAFF; CDR3 DNA: TGTGCCAGCACCCAAGCAGGGCACACTGAAGCTTTCTTT
clone size: few; V gene: TRBV6-5; J gene: TRBJ2-5; D gene: -; CDR3 protein: CASSYSGWNGETQYF; CDR3 DNA: TGTGCCAGCAGTTACTCAGGGTGGAATGGAGAGACCCAGTACTTC
clone size: -; V gene: TRBV4-3; J gene: TRBJ2-1; D gene: -; CDR3 protein: CASSQGGTGTYNEQFF; CDR3 DNA: TGCGCCAGCAGCCAAGGTGGAACGGGGACCTACAATGAGCAGTTCTTC
clone size: -; V gene: TRBV11-2; J gene: TRBJ2-1; D gene: TRBD2; CDR3 protein: CASSPSGSSGIEQFF; CDR3 DNA: TGTGCCAGCAGCCCGAGCGGGAGTTCAGGAATTGAGCAGTTCTTC
clone size: few; V gene: TRBV2; J gene: TRBJ2-7; D gene: -; CDR3 protein: CASTNFPYEQYF; CDR3 DNA: TGTGCCAGCACCAACTTCCCCTACGAGCAGTACTTC
clone size: many; V gene: TRBV20-1; J gene: TRBJ1-6; D gene: -; CDR3 protein: CSAGRNWNSPLHF; CDR3 DNA: TGCAGTGCTGGAAGGAACTGGAATTCACCCCTCCACTTT
clone size: many; V gene: TRBV6-5; J gene: TRBJ1-4; D gene: TRBD1; CDR3 protein: CASSYSKWTGHEKLFF; CDR3 DNA: TGTGCCAGCAGTTACTCTAAATGGACAGGGCATGAAAAACTGTTTTTT
clone size: -; V gene: TRBV4-3; J gene: TRBJ2-3; D gene: -; CDR3 protein: CASSQGLSSADTQYF; CDR3 DNA: TGCGCCAGCAGCCAGGGACTGTCAAGTGCGGATACGCAGTATTTT
clone size: few; V gene: TRBV4-3; J gene: TRBJ2-3; D gene: -; CDR3 protein: CASSQAYSGITDTQYF; CDR3 DNA: TGCGCCAGCAGCCAAGCATACAGTGGAATCACAGATACGCAGTATTTT
clone size: few; V gene: TRBV10-3; J gene: TRBJ2-1; D gene: TRBD1; CDR3 protein: CATQGGEQFF; CDR3 DNA: TGTGCCACACAGGGGGGCGAGCAGTTCTTC
clone size: few; V gene: TRBV5-1; J gene: TRBJ1-1; D gene: -; CDR3 protein: CASSQWRTSSNTRAFF; CDR3 DNA: TGCGCCAGCAGCCAATGGCGAACCTCATCGAACACGAGGGCTTTCTTT
clone size: few; V gene: TRBV29-1; J gene: TRBJ2-2; D gene: -; CDR3 protein: CSDAPRTGTTTGELFF; CDR3 DNA: TGCAGCGACGCTCCGCGAACCGGGACAACTACCGGGGAGCTGTTTTTT
clone size: -; V gene: TRBV3-1; J gene: TRBJ1-1; D gene: -; CDR3 protein: CASSLQVLTEAFF; CDR3 DNA: TGTGCCAGCAGCCTACAGGTCCTCACTGAAGCTTTCTTT
clone size: few; V gene: TRBV7-2; J gene: TRBJ1-5; D gene: -; CDR3 protein: CASTTTTGQPQHF; CDR3 DNA: TGTGCCAGCACCACAACAACGGGTCAGCCCCAGCATTTT
clone size: few; V gene: TRBV29-1; J gene: TRBJ2-6; D gene: -; CDR3 protein: CSVGESDANVLTF; CDR3 DNA: TGCAGCGTTGGTGAATCTGATGCCAACGTCCTGACTTTC
clone size: -; V gene: TRBV20-1; J gene: TRBJ2-3; D gene: TRBD1; CDR3 protein: CSASHSRDRITDTQYF; CDR3 DNA: TGCAGTGCTAGCCACAGCCGGGACAGAATCACAGATACGCAGTATTTT
clone size: many; V gene: TRBV6-5; J gene: TRBJ2-3; D gene: TRBD2; CDR3 protein: CASSTLTSASTDTQYF; CDR3 DNA: TGTGCCAGCAGCACTCTGACTAGCGCGAGCACAGATACGCAGTATTTT
clone size: few; V gene: TRBV7-2; J gene: TRBJ2-3; D gene: -; CDR3 protein: CASSFVDTGTDTQYF; CDR3 DNA: TGTGCCAGCAGCTTCGTGGACACGGGCACAGATACGCAGTATTTT
clone size: few; V gene: TRBV7-6; J gene: TRBJ2-5; D gene: -; CDR3 protein: CASSLFNGRRQETQYF; CDR3 DNA: TGTGCCAGCAGCCTTTTCAATGGGCGGCGACAAGAGACCCAGTACTTC
clone size: few; V gene: TRBV6-4; J gene: TRBJ2-3; D gene: -; CDR3 protein: CASSEYRDTDTQYF; CDR3 DNA: TGTGCCAGCAGTGAGTACAGGGACACAGATACGCAGTATTTT
clone size: many; V gene: TRBV6-2/TRBV6-3; J gene: TRBJ2-5; D gene: TRBD1; CDR3 protein: CASGPSGGRETQYF; CDR3 DNA: TGTGCCAGCGGGCCCTCAGGGGGCCGGGAGACCCAGTACTTC
clone size: few; V gene: TRBV7-3; J gene: TRBJ2-1; D gene: -; CDR3 protein: CASSETQTAAYNEQFF; CDR3 DNA: TGTGCCAGCAGCGAGACACAAACGGCCGCGTATAATGAGCAGTTCTTC
clone size: -; V gene: TRBV5-1; J gene: TRBJ1-1; D gene: -; CDR3 protein: CASRGSWNTEAFF; CDR3 DNA: TGCGCCAGCAGGGGCAGCTGGAACACTGAAGCTTTCTTT
clone size: -; V gene: TRBV7-2; J gene: TRBJ2-1; D gene: TRBD2; CDR3 protein: CASSPNGLAGAYNEQFF; CDR3 DNA: TGTGCCAGCAGCCCCAACGGACTAGCGGGGGCCTACAATGAGCAGTTCTTC
clone size: few; V gene: TRBV21-1; J gene: TRBJ1-5; D gene: -; CDR3 protein: CASSTPVGREVNQPQHF; CDR3 DNA: TGTGCCAGCAGCACCCCCGTGGGCAGGGAAGTCAATCAGCCCCAGCATTTT
clone size: -; V gene: TRBV5-4; J gene: TRBJ1-1; D gene: TRBD1; CDR3 protein: CASSSDRATEAFF; CDR3 DNA: TGTGCCAGCAGCTCCGACAGGGCCACTGAAGCTTTCTTT
clone size: -; V gene: TRBV24-1; J gene: TRBJ1-1; D gene: TRBD1; CDR3 protein: CATSDLRGQGTEAFF; CDR3 DNA: TGTGCCACCAGTGATTTGAGGGGGCAGGGGACTGAAGCTTTCTTT
clone size: -; V gene: TRBV9; J gene: TRBJ2-1; D gene: TRBD1; CDR3 protein: CASSSRTGGGEQFF; CDR3 DNA: TGTGCCAGCAGCTCGCGGACAGGGGGCGGTGAGCAGTTCTTC
clone size: few; V gene: TRBV7-9; J gene: TRBJ2-6; D gene: -; CDR3 protein: CAQEVGSLSGANVLTF; CDR3 DNA: TGTGCCCAGGAGGTCGGGTCCCTCTCTGGGGCCAACGTCCTGACTTTC
clone size: many; V gene: TRBV5-1; J gene: TRBJ2-7; D gene: -; CDR3 protein: CASSLAWGAPYEQYF; CDR3 DNA: TGCGCCAGCAGCTTGGCCTGGGGGGCACCCTACGAGCAGTACTTC
clone size: few; V gene: TRBV4-1; J gene: TRBJ2-3; D gene: -; CDR3 protein: CASSLDGQLERPATDTQYF; CDR3 DNA: TGCGCCAGCAGCCTCGACGGACAGTTGGAAAGGCCGGCTACAGATACGCAGTATTTT
clone size: -; V gene: TRBV7-3; J gene: TRBJ2-1; D gene: TRBD2; CDR3 protein: CASSLIPSGGDEQFF; CDR3 DNA: TGTGCCAGCAGCTTAATACCTAGCGGGGGGGATGAGCAGTTCTTC
clone size: few; V gene: TRBV20-1; J gene: TRBJ2-7; D gene: TRBD1; CDR3 protein: CSAPGTGIYEQYF; CDR3 DNA: TGCAGTGCTCCCGGGACAGGCATCTACGAGCAGTACTTC
clone size: -; V gene: TRBV7-2; J gene: TRBJ2-7; D gene: TRBD2; CDR3 protein: CASSLGLAGQAYF; CDR3 DNA: TGTGCCAGCAGCTTAGGACTAGCGGGTCAGGCGTACTTC